Below, one T cell receptor beta chain is given with its context. Its antigen is unidentified. PCR was performed using 60 Vbeta and 13 Jbeta primers. In the authors' methods: The authors later counted about 80 million unique TCR beta chains, roughly 10 million of them shared. The assay was immunoSEQ multiplex PCR, and TCRdb's table has in-frame clones only and misses some. V, J and clone size are taken as reported in that table, and D and trimming were inferred from the DNA itself. Altogether tens of thousands of clones are present, around 79% being singletons, with the ten largest covering 2.5%. This record comes from a study of cytomegalovirus exposure and HLA in healthy donors. Study-wide points: The study reported that TCR beta sequences accurately predicted HLA-A and HLA-B alleles in most subjects. Researchers reported in a later analysis that common viral pathogens appeared linked to several top clusters. Cytomegalovirus association was listed for 164 TCR beta chains.

Germline CDR1 is MNHNY and CDR2 is SVGAGI (reference sequence). This CDR3 contains 11 residues. Germline trimming cut 9 bases from V and 3 bases from J; bases unmatched to any gene: 2. The receptor comes from a man aged 25 to 45 in good health and CMV-seronegative. The chain is built from TRBV6-6 and TRBJ2-7; 7 nucleotides align to TRBD1. Material: PBMCs. In DNA form, the CDR3 reads TGTGCCAGTAGACAGGGCTACGAGCAGTACTTC. Translation: CASRQGYEQYF.